These 32 T cell receptor beta chains came from one sample sequenced in a study of blood T cell repertoires in COVID-19. Clones were read by immunoSEQ multiplex PCR, and TCRdb kept only the in-frame ones, dropping some. The sample lists about 160,000 clones, 65% to 85% seen once, with approximately 15% in the top ten. The specimen was peripheral blood. Receptor source: a woman of 80 years or more with acute or convalescent COVID-19.

V and J are TRBV18 and TRBJ1-5; 11 bases match TRBD1. The CDR3 is 14 amino acids. Germline loops: CDR1 KGHSH, CDR2 LQKENI. The junction had 1 base not matched to a gene; V was cut back by 4 bases and J by 5 bases. CDR3 in amino acids: CASSQGQGDQPQHF. Written as DNA, the CDR3 is TGTGCCAGCTCACAGGGACAGGGGGATCAGCCCCAGCATTTT.

The rearrangement links TRBV11-2 to TRBJ1-5; D uncertain. With 1 base removed from V and 3 bases from J, the gap between germline ends came to 10 bases. CDR3 length: 15 amino acids. Germline-derived CDR1 and CDR2 are SGHAT and FQNNGV. Here the CDR3 reads CASSLVAGNNQPQHF. The CDR3 DNA sequence: TGTGCCAGCAGCTTAGTGGCGGGAAACAATCAGCCCCAGCATTTT.

The rearrangement joins TRBV27 to TRBJ1-1; 9 bases align to TRBD1. The CDR3 is 15 amino acids. The junction had 9 bases not matched to a gene; V was cut back by 3 bases and J by 7 bases. From germline, CDR1 is MNHEY and CDR2 SMNVEV (reference sequence). The CDR3 is CASSFFSQGAGEAFF. Here the CDR3 DNA reads TGTGCCAGCAGTTTTTTCTCACAGGGGGCCGGTGAAGCTTTCTTT.

This sequence joins TRBV11-2 and TRBJ2-5, with 9 bases fitting TRBD2. The V and J ends lost 3 bases and 5 bases, in that order; junction bases with no gene match: 7. This CDR3 is 15 amino acids long. Looked up from germline, CDR1 is SGHAT and CDR2 is FQNNGV. The CDR3 DNA is TGTGCCAGCAGCTTTAACGCGGGAGGGGAGGAGACCCAGTACTTC. It encodes CASSFNAGGEETQYF. The full variable domain, rest sourced from reference TRBV11-2 and TRBJ2-5, is EAGVAQSPRYKIIEKRQSVAFWCNPISGHATLYWYQQILGQGPKLLIQFQNNGVVDDSQLPKDRFSAERLKGVDSTLKIQPAKLEDSAVYLCASSFNAGGEETQYFGPGTRLLVL.

This chain joins TRBV2 and TRBJ2-1; TRBD1 agrees at 11 bases. The CDR3 contains 13 residues. CDR1 is SNHLY and CDR2 is FYNNEI in the germline V gene. V shed 6 bases, J shed 6 bases, and the junction held 1 base outside the gene matches. CDR3 nucleotide sequence: TGTGCCAGCAGCGGGACAGGGGGCAATGAGCAGTTCTTC. Protein product: CASSGTGGNEQFF.

The rearrangement links TRBV5-6 to TRBJ2-1, with TRBD2 matching over 10 bases. V lost 0 bases and J lost 7; bases outside the gene matches: 4. The CDR3 spans 15 residues. Looked up from germline, CDR1 is SGHDT and CDR2 is YYEEEE. The CDR3 DNA reads TGTGCCAGCAGCTTGGTGGCTAGCGGGGGAAATGAGCAGTTCTTC. It is translated as CASSLVASGGNEQFF. The full variable domain, rest sourced from reference TRBV5-6 and TRBJ2-1, is DAGVTQSPTHLIKTRGQQVTLRCSPKSGHDTVSWYQQALGQGPQFIFQYYEEEERQRGNFPDRFSGHQFPNYSSELNVNALLLGDSALYLCASSLVASGGNEQFFGPGTRLTVL.

The chain combines TRBV6-5 with TRBJ1-2, with D possibly being TRBD1 (6 bases). Per germline, CDR1 MNHEY and CDR2 SVGAGI. The ends were cut back, 0 bases at V and 4 bases at J, with 15 bases in the middle. The CDR3 spans 16 residues. CDR3 amino acids: CASSYSTGGGPYGYTF. Written as DNA, the CDR3 is TGTGCCAGCAGTTACTCGACTGGGGGGGGCCCCTATGGCTACACCTTC.

The chain has TRBV20-1 and TRBJ1-1; TRBD1 might be the D (6 bases). Germline assignment: CDR1 DFQATT and CDR2 SNEGSKA (reference sequence). The germline V and J ends were trimmed by 3 bases and 5 bases, with 16 bases remaining between them. The CDR3 is 14 amino acids. CDR3 nucleotides: TGCAGTGCTAGTTTCCAGGGGCGAGGGACTGAAGCTTTCTTT. Amino acids: CSASFQGRGTEAFF.

The chain employs TRBV19 and TRBJ2-1; 11 bases are a match to TRBD1. Germline values: CDR1 LNHDA, CDR2 SQIVND (reference sequence). The CDR3 is made up of 15 amino acids. The ends lost 6 bases at V and 3 bases at J; junction bases unmatched: 4. The CDR3 coding sequence is TGTGCCAGTAGGACCGGGACAGGGGGCTACAATGAGCAGTTCTTC. Translated, it gives CASRTGTGGYNEQFF.

The sample holds a few counts of this clone. The chain recombines TRBV5-1 with TRBJ1-2; the match to TRBD1 covers 9 bases. The CDR3 is made up of 14 amino acids. After removal of 2 bases from V and 6 bases from J, the junction contained 5 bases not matched to a gene. Germline CDR1 reads SGHRS; CDR2 reads YFSETQ. The CDR3 loop is CASSLTGGADGYTF. CDR3 nucleotides: TGCGCCAGCAGCTTAACAGGGGGCGCGGATGGCTACACCTTC.

On this clone itself: The identical CDR3 is also encoded by other nucleotide sequences in the sample. The chain recombines TRBV3-1 (or the pseudogene TRBV3-2) with TRBJ2-7; TRBD1 matches 9 bases. J was trimmed by 3 bases and V by 4 bases; bases with no gene match: 1. Looked up from germline, CDR1 is LGHDT and CDR2 is YNNKEL (reference sequence). The CDR3 covers 13 residues. CDR3 amino acids: CASSPGQGYEQYF. In DNA, the CDR3 is TGTGCCAGCAGCCCGGGACAGGGCTACGAGCAGTACTTC.

The genes are TRBV5-1 and TRBJ1-1; 10 bases map to TRBD1. This CDR3 is 17 amino acids long. The J segment lost 1 base and the V segment lost 3 bases, leaving 9 bases of the junction unmatched. In germline, CDR1 is SGHRS, CDR2 YFSETQ. CDR3 protein: CASSWGQGTRKNTEAFF. CDR3 DNA sequence: TGCGCCAGCAGCTGGGGACAGGGGACACGAAAGAACACTGAAGCTTTCTTT.

CDR3 region: CASSQRDNTDTQYF. Written as DNA, the CDR3 is TGCGCCAGCAGCCAACGGGACAACACAGATACGCAGTATTTT. The V and J genes are TRBV4-1 and TRBJ2-3; D perhaps matches TRBD1 (6 bases). The V end was cut by 2 bases, the J end by 2 bases, with 8 bases between. The germline CDR1 and CDR2 sequences are MGHRA and YSYEKL. The CDR3 covers 14 residues.

The chain uses TRBV29-1 and TRBJ2-3; D is perhaps TRBD2 (6 bases). From germline, CDR1 is SQVTM and CDR2 ANQGSEA. Trimming stripped 7 bases from V and 4 bases from J, with 15 bases between. CDR3 length: 13 amino acids. Here the CDR3 reads CSAGQAGSDTQYF. In DNA form, the CDR3 reads TGCAGCGCAGGTCAGGCGGGATCAGATACGCAGTATTTT.

V usage is TRBV7-8 and J usage is TRBJ1-5, with TRBD1 matching over 7 bases. The V gene end was trimmed by 1 base and the J gene end by 0 bases; junction bases not matched to a gene: 12. The CDR3 is 19 residues long. Germline-derived CDR1 and CDR2 are SGHVS and FQNEAQ. CDR3 residues: CASSLVLGGPGYSNQPQHF. The CDR3 DNA reads TGTGCCAGCAGCTTAGTATTAGGGGGCCCGGGCTATAGCAATCAGCCCCAGCATTTT.

The chain has TRBV5-5 and TRBJ1-4, with a weak D call TRBD1 (6 bases). Germline V lookup: CDR1 SGHKS, CDR2 YYEKEE (reference sequence). The CDR3 has 15 residues. Trimming took 2 bases from V and 6 from J, leaving 14 bases between them. The CDR3 bases are TGTGCCAGCAGCTTTTCGGGGGGCGAGGATGAAAAACTGTTTTTT. Amino acid sequence: CASSFSGGEDEKLFF. The complete variable domain, with remaining parts taken from reference TRBV5-5 and TRBJ1-4, reads DAGVTQSPTHLIKTRGQQVTLRCSPISGHKSVSWYQQVLGQGPQFIFQYYEKEERGRGNFPDRFSARQFPNYSSELNVNALLLGDSALYLCASSFSGGEDEKLFFGSGTQLSVL.

This clone was counted once. The chain couples TRBV5-1 to TRBJ1-1; D might be TRBD1 (5 bases). Germline-derived CDR1 and CDR2 are SGHRS and YFSETQ. There are 14 residues in the CDR3. V gave up 2 bases and J gave up 8 bases, with 16 bases separating them. For the CDR3, the DNA is TGCGCCAGCAGCTTTAGCCAGGGCCCTGGGGAAGCTTTCTTT. Translation: CASSFSQGPGEAFF.

With respect to this clone: Other nucleotide sequences in the sample specify the same CDR3. The CDR3 spells CASSAGTSGSTDTQYF. CDR3 nucleotides: TGCGCCAGCAGCGCCGGGACTAGCGGGTCTACAGATACGCAGTATTTT. The rearrangement links TRBV5-1 to TRBJ2-3, with 12 bases aligning to TRBD2. CDR1 and CDR2 (germline): SGHRS, YFSETQ. CDR3 length equals 16 residues. The V segment lost 4 bases and the J segment 3 bases; nucleotides outside the gene matches: 6.

The chain combines TRBV5-4 with TRBJ1-1; tentatively, D is TRBD1 (6 bases). This CDR3 has 15 amino acids. CDR1 is SGHNT and CDR2 is YYREEE in the germline V gene (reference sequence). V lost 4 bases and J 4 bases, leaving 17 bases between the germline ends. This chain's CDR3 is CASSPRPGEGTEAFF. In DNA form, the CDR3 reads TGTGCCAGCAGCCCCCGGCCAGGGGAGGGCACTGAAGCTTTCTTT.

The rearrangement links TRBV30 to TRBJ1-3; 7 nucleotides align to TRBD1. With 3 bases clipped from V and 0 bases from J, the junction kept 5 bases outside the gene matches. This CDR3 is 15 amino acids long. Per the germline V gene, CDR1 is GTSNPN and CDR2 is SVGIG (reference sequence). The CDR3 nucleotides read TGTGCCTGGAGCGCGGACAGGACCTCTGGAAACACCATATATTTT. Protein sequence: CAWSADRTSGNTIYF.

This chain joins TRBV2 and TRBJ2-1; 12 bases align to TRBD2. V lost 0 bases and J lost 7; bases outside the gene matches: 1. There are 15 residues in the CDR3. The V gene's germline CDR1 is SNHLY and CDR2 FYNNEI. The chain's CDR3 is CASSEAGLAGNEQFF. For the CDR3, the DNA is TGTGCCAGCAGTGAAGCCGGACTAGCGGGGAATGAGCAGTTCTTC.

This chain joins TRBV5-4 and TRBJ2-2; 9 nucleotides align to TRBD1. The germline CDR1 and CDR2 sequences are SGHNT and YYREEE (reference sequence). Germline trimming cut 4 bases from V and 0 bases from J; bases unmatched to any gene: 1. The CDR3 length is 15 residues. The CDR3 reads CASSRDRANTGELFF. The CDR3 DNA reads as TGTGCCAGCAGCAGGGACAGGGCGAACACCGGGGAGCTGTTTTTT.

This chain links TRBV6-6 with TRBJ1-1, with 7 nucleotides matching TRBD1. V gave up 5 bases and J gave up 4 bases; unmatched junction bases: 1. The CDR3 consists of 12 residues. Germline lookup yields CDR1 MNHNY and CDR2 SVGAGI (reference sequence). The CDR3 reads CASSAGGTEAFF. The CDR3, as DNA: TGTGCCAGCAGTGCAGGGGGCACTGAAGCTTTCTTT.

The genes are TRBV7-9 and TRBJ2-1, with TRBD2 matching over 8 bases. V trimming: 5 bases; J trimming: 4 bases; junction bases outside the gene matches: 7. The germline V gene encodes CDR1 SEHNR and CDR2 FQNEAQ (reference sequence). The CDR3 extends over 15 amino acids. CDR3 protein: CASSGSGGLYNEQFF. For the CDR3, the DNA is TGTGCCAGCAGCGGCTCGGGGGGGCTTTACAATGAGCAGTTCTTC.

The V gene is TRBV27, the J gene TRBJ2-3; D gene ambiguous. Germline-derived CDR1 and CDR2 are MNHEY and SMNVEV (reference sequence). There are 14 residues in the CDR3. The germline V and J ends were trimmed by 0 bases and 4 bases, with 8 bases remaining between them. The CDR3 is CASSLSGWPDTQYF. CDR3 DNA: TGTGCCAGCAGTTTATCGGGCTGGCCAGATACGCAGTATTTT.

The sample holds a few counts of this clone. The chain employs TRBV6-6 and TRBJ2-4, with TRBD1 matching over 7 bases. This CDR3 has 15 residues. Trimming took 6 bases from V and 1 from J; bases not matched to a gene: 6. Germline-derived CDR1 and CDR2 are MNHNY and SVGAGI (reference sequence). This CDR3 is CASRLDRAAKNIQYF. For the CDR3, the DNA is TGTGCCAGCAGACTCGACAGGGCCGCCAAAAACATTCAGTACTTC.

This clone was observed a single time. J is TRBJ2-1 and V is TRBV7-3, with 10 bases that match TRBD1. Germline loops: CDR1 SGHTA, CDR2 FQGTGA. Unmatched junction bases numbered 6, after V lost 5 bases and J lost 2 bases. This CDR3 has 16 residues. The CDR3 DNA reads TGTGCCAGCAGCCCCCGGGACAGGGGACCCTACAATGAGCAGTTCTTC. This encodes CASSPRDRGPYNEQFF.

The rearrangement joins TRBV6-1 to TRBJ2-3; 11 bases line up with TRBD1. CDR1 is MNHNS and CDR2 is SASEGT in the germline V gene. The V and J ends lost 2 bases and 4 bases, in that order; junction bases with no gene match: 5. The CDR3 is made up of 16 amino acids. The chain's CDR3 is CASSELGQGAPDTQYF. CDR3 DNA sequence: TGTGCCAGCAGTGAACTCGGACAGGGGGCACCAGATACGCAGTATTTT.

This clone showed up just a few times. In DNA, the CDR3 is TGTGCCAGCAAAAGACTAGCGGGAGACTATGAGCAGTTCTTC. Protein: CASKRLAGDYEQFF. The chain joins TRBV6-5 to TRBJ2-1; 12 nucleotides line up with TRBD2. Germline CDR1 is MNHEY and CDR2 is SVGAGI. V lost 7 bases and J lost 8; bases outside the gene matches: 6. The CDR3 loop spans 14 amino acids.

J is TRBJ2-2 and V is TRBV27; 8 bases are shared with TRBD1. Per the germline V gene, CDR1 is MNHEY and CDR2 is SMNVEV (reference sequence). V was clipped by 0 bases and J by 4 bases; unmatched bases: 7. This CDR3 is built from 17 residues. The CDR3 protein is CASSLSARQGSTGELFF. As DNA, the CDR3 is TGTGCCAGCAGTTTATCGGCCAGACAGGGGAGCACCGGGGAGCTGTTTTTT.

The J gene is TRBJ2-5, the V gene TRBV2; 7 nucleotides line up with TRBD2. The germline V gene has CDR1 SNHLY and CDR2 FYNNEI. The CDR3 has 12 residues. V lost 9 bases to trimming and J lost 0 bases; unmatched junction nucleotides: 1. CDR3 residues: CASSGYQETQYF. CDR3 sequence (DNA): TGTGCCAGTAGCGGGTACCAAGAGACCCAGTACTTC.

This chain connects TRBV19 to TRBJ2-7; 9 bases are shared with TRBD1. The ends lost 4 bases at V and 8 bases at J; junction bases unmatched: 12. Looked up from germline, CDR1 is LNHDA and CDR2 is SQIVND (reference sequence). The CDR3 is 15 amino acids. The CDR3 bases are TGTGCCAGTAGTAGGACAGGGGCCGGGGGTTTCAAGCAGTACTTC. Translation: CASSRTGAGGFKQYF.